Listed here are 10 T cell receptor beta chains from one sample, sequenced in a study of T cell changes during pregnancy in multiple sclerosis. Clones were sequenced by immunoSEQ multiplex PCR, and TCRdb holds only the in-frame ones, with some missing. Of about 47,000 clones listed, around 90% are singletons. Sequencing was performed on peripheral blood, taken in the first trimester of pregnancy. The receptors shown here come from a female donor with multiple sclerosis, enrolled in a pregnancy study.

This clone occurred once. The chain uses TRBV6-1 and TRBJ2-1; 7 nucleotides agree with TRBD1. Germline V CDR1 and CDR2: MNHNS, SASEGT. The CDR3 has 18 residues. With V trimmed by 4 bases and J by 0 bases, 12 bases remained unmatched. This CDR3 reads CASSVGQASYSSYNEQFF. The CDR3 nucleotides read TGTGCCAGCAGTGTAGGACAGGCCTCGTATAGCTCCTACAATGAGCAGTTCTTC.

The chain employs TRBV25-1 and TRBJ1-2; D remains unclear. Germline lookup yields CDR1 MGHDK and CDR2 SYGVNS. This CDR3 has 13 amino acids. V lost 3 bases to trimming and J lost 3 bases, with 8 bases between them. CDR3: CASSEGTYYGYTF. The DNA of the CDR3 is TGTGCCAGCAGTGAGGGCACCTACTATGGCTACACCTTC.

The genes are TRBV28 and TRBJ1-1, with 10 bases aligning to TRBD1. Per germline, CDR1 MDHEN and CDR2 SYDVKM. This CDR3 spans 17 amino acids. Unmatched junction bases numbered 10, after V lost 5 bases and J lost 1 base. CDR3 DNA sequence: TGTGCCAGCAGTCCCGACAGGGGGCATCGTAGGAACACTGAAGCTTTCTTT. As protein: CASSPDRGHRRNTEAFF.

The CDR3 sequence is CASSFADRVANYGYTF. Here the CDR3 DNA reads TGTGCCAGCAGTTTCGCCGACAGGGTAGCTAACTATGGCTACACCTTC. The J gene is TRBJ1-2, the V gene TRBV28; 7 nucleotides line up with TRBD1. The junction had 7 bases not matched to a gene; V was cut back by 3 bases and J by 0 bases. The CDR3 is made up of 16 amino acids. From germline, CDR1 is MDHEN and CDR2 SYDVKM.

This rearrangement joins TRBV15 to TRBJ2-2; tentatively, D is TRBD1 (6 bases). CDR1 and CDR2 from the germline V gene are LNHNV and YYDKDF (reference sequence). This CDR3 is built from 15 residues. The V and J ends lost 5 bases and 3 bases respectively, with 13 bases between them. The CDR3 nucleotides are TGTGCCACCAGCGAGCAGGGGAAGGACACCGGGGAGCTGTTTTTT. It is translated as CATSEQGKDTGELFF.

This sequence joins TRBV29-1 and TRBJ2-3, with TRBD2 matching 7 bases. From germline, CDR1 is SQVTM and CDR2 ANQGSEA. J gave up 3 bases and V 7 bases, and 10 bases lay outside the gene matches. CDR3 length equals 14 residues. The CDR3 here is CSAKERGGTDTQYF. The CDR3 DNA reads as TGCAGCGCCAAGGAGCGGGGCGGGACAGATACGCAGTATTTT.

V gene TRBV18 combines with J gene TRBJ2-3; D is unclear. The V and J ends lost 0 bases and 4 bases respectively, with 5 bases between them. CDR3 length: 13 residues. The germline V gene encodes CDR1 KGHSH and CDR2 LQKENI. The CDR3 DNA sequence: TGTGCCAGCTCACCACCCCGCGCAGATACGCAGTATTTT. Encoded protein: CASSPPRADTQYF.

V gene TRBV19 combines with J gene TRBJ1-3, with 7 bases lining up with TRBD1. Germline values: CDR1 LNHDA, CDR2 SQIVND (reference sequence). The CDR3 contains 14 residues. Trimming at V came to 6 bases and at J to 4 bases, leaving 6 bases not matched to a gene. CDR3 in DNA: TGTGCCAGTAGGAACACAGGGGCCGGAAACACCATATATTTT. Translation: CASRNTGAGNTIYF.

V and J are TRBV28 and TRBJ1-1, with TRBD1 identical over 7 bases. The CDR3 contains 13 residues. Germline assignment: CDR1 MDHEN and CDR2 SYDVKM. Trimming at V came to 11 bases and at J to 3 bases, leaving 9 bases not matched to a gene. The CDR3 DNA sequence: TGTGCCGCCCGACAGGGCGCTGACACTGAAGCTTTCTTT. Its translation: CAARQGADTEAFF.

The CDR3 DNA sequence: TGTGCCAGCAGTACCCCACCGGTGTGGGGGGGGGCCTACGAGCAGTACTTC. Residues: CASSTPPVWGGAYEQYF. The rearrangement links TRBV2 to TRBJ2-7; 7 nucleotides agree with TRBD2. The CDR3 consists of 17 residues. V gave up 5 bases and J gave up 2 bases; unmatched junction bases: 15. CDR1 and CDR2 from the germline V gene are SNHLY and FYNNEI.